A single T cell receptor beta chain is shown here with its context. The antigen is undetermined. TCRdb re-called the RT-PCR reads through MiXCR, storing one row per CDR3 protein. The data contain a few hundred thousand distinct CDR3 sequences, 20% to 25% of them seen just once; the ten biggest clones take up around 9.6%. These data belong to a study of response to subunit inactivated influenza vaccine. V was cut by 4 bases and J by 0 bases, with 21 bases left in between. Germline CDR1 MDHEN, CDR2 SYDVKM. CDR3 length: 18 residues. General study points: Authors suggested each seasonal influenza vaccination recruits few new T cells.

This receptor was taken from a man in his fifties or sixties who received an inactivated influenza vaccine. The chain carries TRBV28 and TRBJ1-1; D gene unclear. The starting material was PBMCs from blood, obtained about 19 months after vaccination. The CDR3 region is CASSSYPLEGNMNTEAFF. CDR3 bases: TGTGCCAGCAGTTCATATCCATTGGAAGGTAACATGAACACTGAAGCTTTCTTT. The variable domain in full, completed from reference TRBV28 and TRBJ1-1, reads DVKVTQSSRYLVKRTGEKVFLECVQDMDHENMFWYRQDPGLGLRLIYFSYDVKMKEKGDIPEGYSVSREKKERFSLILESASTNQTSMYLCASSSYPLEGNMNTEAFFGQGTRLTVV.